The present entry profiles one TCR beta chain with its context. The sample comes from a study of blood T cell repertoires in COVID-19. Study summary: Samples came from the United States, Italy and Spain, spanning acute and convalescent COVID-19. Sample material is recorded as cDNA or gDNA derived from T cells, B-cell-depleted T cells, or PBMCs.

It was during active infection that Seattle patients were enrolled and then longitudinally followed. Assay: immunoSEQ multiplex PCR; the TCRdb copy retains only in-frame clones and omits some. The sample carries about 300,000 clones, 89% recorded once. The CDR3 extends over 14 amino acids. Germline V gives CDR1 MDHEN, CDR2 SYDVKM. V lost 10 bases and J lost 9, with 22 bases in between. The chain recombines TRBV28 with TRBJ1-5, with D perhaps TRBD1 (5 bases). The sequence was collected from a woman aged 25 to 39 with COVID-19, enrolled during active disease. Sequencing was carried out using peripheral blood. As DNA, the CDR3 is TGTGCCACCCGGACCAGGGAGGCTATCAGGCCCCAGCATTTT. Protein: CATRTREAIRPQHF.